A selection of T cell receptor beta chains follows, all from one sample in a study of shared clonotypes between healthy human individuals. Assay: immunoSEQ multiplex PCR; the TCRdb copy retains only in-frame clones and omits some. The table has nearly 750,000 clones, roughly 72% seen once. Sequenced sample: memory CD4+ T cells sorted from blood. The receptors were gathered from a woman aged 25 to 45 in good health. The conserved cysteine and the conserved F or W are not part of the CDR3 here.

j_call: TRBJ2-3; v_call: TRBV6-1; cdr3_aa: ASETGGSVDTQY
j_call: TRBJ2-6; v_call: TRBV28; cdr3_aa: ASSVDRNSGANVLT
j_call: TRBJ2-7; v_call: TRBV7-2; cdr3_aa: ASSLAMGTGGPGYEQY
j_call: TRBJ2-7; v_call: TRBV10-2; cdr3_aa: ASSEDRGSEQY
j_call: TRBJ2-5; v_call: TRBV5-1; cdr3_aa: ASSSAAVPRTQY
j_call: TRBJ2-2; v_call: TRBV7-9; cdr3_aa: ASSLFGETGELF
j_call: TRBJ2-1; v_call: TRBV25-1; cdr3_aa: ASLTGANEQF
j_call: TRBJ1-4; v_call: TRBV4-1; cdr3_aa: ASRRQGATANEKLF
j_call: TRBJ2-3; v_call: TRBV7-3; cdr3_aa: ASSLTRGSDTQY
j_call: TRBJ2-7; v_call: TRBV11-3; cdr3_aa: ASSFSPEGEQY
j_call: TRBJ1-1; v_call: TRBV28; cdr3_aa: ASRQGPLLVNTEAF